This paragraph covers one T cell receptor beta chain sequence. The sample is drawn from a study of blood T cell repertoires in COVID-19. Trimming left V 1 base short and J 11 bases short, with 14 bases between. The CDR3 is 14 residues long. The germline V gene encodes CDR1 SGHNT and CDR2 YENEEA. Assay used: immunoSEQ multiplex PCR; TCRdb lists only in-frame clones, some missing. Of about 190,000 clones listed, less than 85% are singletons. This clonotype was obtained from a man over 45 who had recovered from COVID-19. The chain recombines TRBV11-3 with TRBJ2-2; D is undetermined. The sample comprised peripheral blood. The CDR3 bases are TGTGCCAGCAGCTTAGTATCACTCCCGTCTGAGCTGTTTTTT. It translates to CASSLVSLPSELFF.